Included here is one TCR beta chain sequence, with context. Stated time point: after dendritic cell vaccination, including at tumor progression/relapse. This sample stems from a study of glioma-infiltrating T cells after dendritic cell vaccination. The repertoire was sequenced with immunoSEQ multiplex PCR; TCRdb's copy has only in-frame clones and lacks some. In the table there are some 99,000 clones, 80% of which are singletons. Germline V gene lookup returns CDR1 ENHRY and CDR2 SYGVKD. The CDR3 is made up of 13 amino acids. The V gene lost 6 bases and the J gene lost 5 bases, with 13 bases spanning the gap.

The V gene is TRBV10-3, the J gene TRBJ1-2; D might be TRBD1 (6 bases). The source is a human donor with glioblastoma. The specimen comprised blood, sampled after dendritic cell vaccination. The CDR3 bases are TGTGCCATCAGAACCACAGGGACGTATGGCTACACCTTC. This sequence encodes CAIRTTGTYGYTF.